The 20 T cell receptor beta chains presented below share a single source sample, sequenced in a study of radiotherapy plus CTLA-4 blockade in lung cancer. The method was immunoSEQ multiplex PCR; TCRdb's version includes in-frame clones alone and lacks a portion of them. The sample lists under 95,000 clones, 84% occurring once. The source was peripheral blood, collected from a patient treated with radiotherapy plus ipilimumab. These receptors came from a human donor with non-small cell lung cancer who had stable disease on radiotherapy plus ipilimumab.

The rearrangement uses TRBV5-8 and TRBJ1-6, with D unclear. Trimming took 2 bases from V and 8 from J, leaving 8 bases between them. This CDR3 spans 13 amino acids. CDR1 is SGHTS, CDR2 YDEGEE, per germline. The CDR3 spells CASSFSFDSPLHF. CDR3 DNA sequence: TGTGCCAGCAGCTTCTCGTTTGATTCACCCCTCCACTTT.

The chain combines TRBV27 with TRBJ1-6; D not resolved. Per germline, CDR1 MNHEY and CDR2 SMNVEV (reference sequence). This CDR3 has 12 amino acids. Trimming took 3 bases from V and 9 from J, leaving 6 bases between them. The CDR3 sequence: CASSLIGSPLHF. In nucleotides, the CDR3 is TGTGCCAGCAGTTTGATCGGTTCACCCCTCCACTTT.

J is TRBJ2-2 and V is TRBV2; D may match TRBD1 or TRBD2 (6 bases each). CDR1 is SNHLY, CDR2 FYNNEI, per germline. This CDR3 is 16 amino acids long. V lost 6 bases to trimming and J lost 1 base, with 15 bases between them. CDR3 in amino acids: CASRPTGAVNTGELFF. The CDR3 DNA is TGTGCCAGCAGACCAACGGGGGCCGTGAACACCGGGGAGCTGTTTTTT.

This clone was detected once. Other DNA variants within this sample encode the same CDR3. This chain uses TRBV7-3 with TRBJ1-5; D is unresolved. V was shortened by 2 bases and J by 7 bases, with 9 bases between the two germline ends. The CDR3 has 13 amino acids. CDR1 is SGHTA and CDR2 is FQGTGA in the germline V gene. CDR3 protein: CASSLWEGQPQHF. CDR3 in DNA: TGTGCCAGCAGCTTATGGGAAGGACAGCCCCAGCATTTT.

This chain joins TRBV30 and TRBJ1-1, with no clear D. The CDR3 covers 15 residues. The V gene lost 2 bases and the J gene lost 1 base, with 14 bases spanning the gap. The V gene's germline CDR1 is GTSNPN and CDR2 SVGIG (reference sequence). The CDR3 is CAWSHPHWGNTEAFF. The CDR3 region has the DNA TGTGCCTGGAGTCATCCTCATTGGGGGAACACTGAAGCTTTCTTT. The variable domain in full, with the rest retrieved from reference TRBV30 and TRBJ1-1, is SQTIHQWPATLVQPVGSPLSLECTVEGTSNPNLYWYRQAAGRGLQLLFYSVGIGQISSEVPQNLSASRPQDRQFILSSKKLLLSDSGFYLCAWSHPHWGNTEAFFGQGTRLTVV.

This clone was found a few times. The V gene is TRBV7-3, the J gene TRBJ2-1, with 12 positions matching TRBD2. Germline CDR1 SGHTA, CDR2 FQGTGA. The J segment lost 6 bases and the V segment lost 5 bases, leaving 5 bases of the junction unmatched. This CDR3 comprises 15 residues. The CDR3 spells CASSPGLAGINEQFF. The CDR3 region has the DNA TGTGCCAGCAGCCCCGGACTAGCGGGAATCAATGAGCAGTTCTTC.

V and J are TRBV7-9 and TRBJ1-1; 7 nucleotides align to TRBD1. The CDR3 is 14 amino acids. The V gene end was trimmed by 4 bases and the J gene end by 5 bases; junction bases not matched to a gene: 7. CDR1 and CDR2 (germline): SEHNR, FQNEAQ (reference sequence). CDR3: CASSYEGARTEAFF. In nucleotides, the CDR3 is TGTGCCAGCAGCTATGAGGGGGCAAGAACTGAAGCTTTCTTT. The complete variable domain, with remaining parts taken from reference TRBV7-9 and TRBJ1-1, reads DTGVSQNPRHKITKRGQNVTFRCDPISEHNRLYWYRQTLGQGPEFLTYFQNEAQLEKSRLLSDRFSAERPKGSFSTLEIQRTEQGDSAMYLCASSYEGARTEAFFGQGTRLTVV.

This clone was recorded once. The chain recombines TRBV7-3 with TRBJ2-5; a possible D gene is TRBD2 (6 bases). V was pared by 0 bases and J by 5 bases, with 10 bases between. CDR1 SGHTA and CDR2 FQGTGA come from the germline V gene. The CDR3 is made up of 14 amino acids. The CDR3 DNA sequence: TGTGCCAGCAGCTTAACGCCGGGGGTGGAGACCCAGTACTTC. Encoded protein: CASSLTPGVETQYF. Using reference TRBV7-3 and TRBJ2-5 for the parts outside the CDR3, the full variable domain is GAGVSQTPSNKVTEKGKYVELRCDPISGHTALYWYRQSLGQGPEFLIYFQGTGAADDSGLPNDRFFAVRPEGSVSTLKIQRTERGDSAVYLCASSLTPGVETQYFGPGTRLLVL.

This clone has a single count. The chain recombines TRBV19 with TRBJ2-7, with TRBD1 matching over 8 bases. The length of the CDR3 is 14 residues. Germline V CDR1 and CDR2: LNHDA, SQIVND (reference sequence). V shed 9 bases, J shed 6 bases, and the junction held 13 bases outside the gene matches. The CDR3 DNA reads TGTGCCAGCGAAGTTGGGACAGGTGCCTCCGAGCAGTACTTC. Residues: CASEVGTGASEQYF.

This clone has only a few counts. This CDR3 is also generated by other DNA sequences in the sample. The genes are TRBV28 and TRBJ2-7; no reliable D call. The CDR3 contains 11 residues. V shed 1 base and J shed 3 bases, with 1 base lying between them. Looked up from germline, CDR1 is MDHEN and CDR2 is SYDVKM. The CDR3 protein is CASSLYYEQYF. The CDR3 DNA sequence: TGTGCCAGCAGTTTATACTACGAGCAGTACTTC.

This chain links TRBV27 with TRBJ2-1; 10 nucleotides align to TRBD2. V dropped 5 bases and J dropped 9; count of bases not matched to a gene: 7. Germline V lookup: CDR1 MNHEY, CDR2 SMNVEV (reference sequence). The CDR3 consists of 14 residues. The CDR3 loop reads CASSKREGQGEQFF. Written as DNA, the CDR3 is TGTGCCAGCAGTAAGCGGGAGGGCCAGGGTGAGCAGTTCTTC.

The rearrangement uses TRBV9 and TRBJ2-5, with TRBD1 identical over 7 bases. With V trimmed by 3 bases and J by 5 bases, 7 bases remained unmatched. CDR3 length equals 14 residues. Germline V gene data show CDR1 as SGDLS and CDR2 as YYNGEE. This chain's CDR3 is CASSGTGLVETQYF. The CDR3 DNA sequence: TGTGCCAGCAGCGGGACAGGATTGGTGGAGACCCAGTACTTC.

This clone was observed a few times. The chain couples TRBV19 to TRBJ2-3; tentatively, D is TRBD2 (5 bases). The CDR3 is 14 residues long. From germline, CDR1 is LNHDA and CDR2 SQIVND (reference sequence). V gave up 8 bases and J gave up 1 base, with 13 bases separating them. In nucleotides, the CDR3 is TGTGCCAGTGGCGGGTTTTGGGGCACAGATACGCAGTATTTT. Translated: CASGGFWGTDTQYF.

The chain is built from TRBV2 and TRBJ1-5; a weak D match, TRBD1 (6 bases). CDR3 size: 16 residues. Per germline, CDR1 SNHLY and CDR2 FYNNEI. The V gene lost 4 bases and the J gene lost 3 bases, with 16 bases spanning the gap. This CDR3 is CASSAPRTALNQPQHF. The CDR3 coding sequence is TGTGCCAGCAGTGCACCCCGGACAGCACTCAATCAGCCCCAGCATTTT.

V gene TRBV2 combines with J gene TRBJ2-5; possible D gene TRBD1, 6 bases. The CDR3 sequence is 14 residues long. The V end lost 5 bases, the J end lost 2 bases, and 12 bases lay between the germline ends. From germline, CDR1 is SNHLY and CDR2 FYNNEI. Here the CDR3 reads CASSSRTAQETQYF. DNA for the CDR3: TGTGCCAGCAGTTCCCGGACAGCACAAGAGACCCAGTACTTC.

The chain combines TRBV4-2 with TRBJ2-3; maybe TRBD2 (6 bases). The V and J ends lost 4 bases and 0 bases respectively, with 11 bases between them. Germline V CDR1 and CDR2: LGHNA, YNFKEQ. This CDR3 is built from 15 residues. The CDR3 nucleotides read TGTGCCAGCAGCCTGACTAGTTCTAGCACAGATACGCAGTATTTT. As protein: CASSLTSSSTDTQYF.

The V gene is TRBV28, the J gene TRBJ1-4; 7 nucleotides agree with TRBD1. Trimming cost V 5 bases and J 8 bases; bases outside gene matches: 2. CDR1 and CDR2 from the germline V gene are MDHEN and SYDVKM. The CDR3 is made up of 12 amino acids. This CDR3 is CASSPGQEKLFF. The DNA of the CDR3 is TGTGCCAGCAGTCCGGGACAGGAAAAACTGTTTTTT.

This clone was recorded only once. Other nucleotide sequences in the sample specify the same CDR3. The rearrangement links TRBV4-1 to TRBJ1-1, with D perhaps matching TRBD1 (5 bases). V was clipped by 1 base and J by 5 bases, with 8 bases between them. The CDR3 is 13 amino acids. Per the germline V gene, CDR1 is MGHRA and CDR2 is YSYEKL. In DNA form, the CDR3 reads TGCGCCAGCAGCCAAGGGGCAGGGACTGAAGCTTTCTTT. Translation: CASSQGAGTEAFF.

In this sample, this clone turned up a few times. V gene TRBV19 combines with J gene TRBJ1-2; 7 nucleotides match TRBD1. Germline-derived CDR1 and CDR2 are LNHDA and SQIVND (reference sequence). The CDR3 sequence is 13 residues long. V trimming: 6 bases; J trimming: 2 bases; junction bases outside the gene matches: 3. DNA for the CDR3: TGTGCCAGTAGATTGACAGGGAACTATGGCTACACCTTC. Translating it yields CASRLTGNYGYTF. Full variable domain (outside the CDR3, taken from reference TRBV19 and TRBJ1-2): DGGITQSPKYLFRKEGQNVTLSCEQNLNHDAMYWYRQDPGQGLRLIYYSQIVNDFQKGDIAEGYSVSREKKESFPLTVTSAQKNPTAFYLCASRLTGNYGYTFGSGTRLTVV.

V and J are TRBV19 and TRBJ1-5; perhaps TRBD1 as D (6 bases). The CDR3 runs 14 residues. Trimming removed 6 bases from V and 4 bases from J, with 13 bases in between. Germline CDR1 reads LNHDA; CDR2 reads SQIVND (reference sequence). CDR3 amino acids: CASSLDRSNQPQHF. In nucleotides, the CDR3 is TGTGCCAGTAGCCTTGACAGGAGTAATCAGCCCCAGCATTTT.